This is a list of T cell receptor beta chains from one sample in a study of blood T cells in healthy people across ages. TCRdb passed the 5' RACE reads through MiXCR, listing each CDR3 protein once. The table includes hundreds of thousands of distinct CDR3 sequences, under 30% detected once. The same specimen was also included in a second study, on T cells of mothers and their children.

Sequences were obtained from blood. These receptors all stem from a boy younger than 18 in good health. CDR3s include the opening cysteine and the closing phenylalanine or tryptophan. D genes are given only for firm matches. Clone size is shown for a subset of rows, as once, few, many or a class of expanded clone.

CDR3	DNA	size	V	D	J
CASSPTTGRSSYEQYF	TGTGCCAGCAGCCCCACGACGGGCAGGAGCTCCTACGAGCAGTACTTC	.	TRBV3-1	.	TRBJ2-7
CSATGTANSPLHF	TGCAGTGCTACAGGGACAGCCAATTCACCCCTCCACTTT	.	TRBV20-1	TRBD1	TRBJ1-6
CASSYVLNIQYF	TGTGCCAGCAGTTACGTCCTAAACATTCAGTACTTC	.	TRBV6-2/TRBV6-3	.	TRBJ2-4
CASRAQMEEQYF	TGTGCCAGCAGGGCCCAAATGGAGGAGCAGTACTTC	.	TRBV28	.	TRBJ2-5
CATSGGDTEAFF	TGTGCCACCAGTGGTGGGGACACTGAAGCTTTCTTT	.	TRBV24-1	.	TRBJ1-1
CASSHGLAGSNYEQYF	TGTGCCAGCAGCCATGGACTAGCGGGATCAAACTACGAGCAGTACTTC	.	TRBV3-1	TRBD2	TRBJ2-7
CASSPSAGAYEQYF	TGTGCCAGCAGCCCCTCCGCCGGAGCCTACGAGCAGTACTTC	.	TRBV5-5	.	TRBJ2-7
CAIGGGRKREGHLETQYF	TGTGCCATCGGTGGAGGGAGAAAGCGGGAGGGCCACCTGGAGACCCAGTACTTC	.	TRBV10-3	TRBD2	TRBJ2-5
CASSLAVGSSYGQYF	TGTGCCAGCAGCTTGGCCGTTGGGAGCTCCTACGGGCAGTACTTC	.	TRBV5-5	.	TRBJ2-7
CASRRDGEKLFF	TGTGCCAGCAGAAGGGATGGGGAAAAACTGTTTTTT	.	TRBV12-3/TRBV12-4	.	TRBJ1-4
CASSLAFLEQFF	TGTGCCAGCAGCTTAGCGTTCCTAGAGCAGTTCTTC	once	TRBV7-2	.	TRBJ2-1
CASSLVQGLAQYF	TGTGCCAGCAGCTTAGTACAGGGGTTGGCCCAGTACTTC	.	TRBV7-3	TRBD1	TRBJ2-5
CASSEDLLATHTDTQYF	TGTGCCAGCAGCGAGGACTTACTAGCGACACACACAGATACGCAGTATTTT	.	TRBV9	TRBD2	TRBJ2-3
CASSSTEEGGRRWEQYF	TGTGCCAGCAGCTCTACCGAGGAGGGCGGGAGGAGGTGGGAGCAGTACTTC	.	TRBV6-2/TRBV6-3	TRBD2	TRBJ2-7
CASRGPGQGSNNEQFF	TGTGCCAGCAGGGGACCGGGACAGGGTTCTAACAATGAGCAGTTCTTC	few	TRBV7-2	TRBD1	TRBJ2-1
CSARDPTGSSYGYTF	TGCAGTGCTAGAGATCCCACAGGGTCTTCCTATGGCTACACCTTC	.	TRBV20-1	.	TRBJ1-2
CASIRLAGGDEQFF	TGTGCCAGCATCCGACTAGCGGGAGGAGATGAGCAGTTCTTC	.	TRBV13	TRBD2	TRBJ2-1
CASSPRDRRYYGYTF	TGTGCCAGCAGCCCCCGGGACAGGAGATACTATGGCTACACCTTC	few	TRBV12-3/TRBV12-4	TRBD1	TRBJ1-2
CASSLLALVEEGEQYF	TGTGCCAGCAGTCTCCTCGCCCTAGTGGAAGAGGGAGAGCAGTACTTC	few	TRBV27	.	TRBJ2-7
CASSHGGGRRAKNIQYF	TGTGCCAGCAGCCACGGTGGGGGCAGGAGAGCCAAAAACATTCAGTACTTC	few	TRBV12-3/TRBV12-4	.	TRBJ2-4
CAIRDTDRMNTEAFF	TGTGCCATCAGAGACACGGACAGGATGAACACTGAAGCTTTCTTT	.	TRBV10-3	TRBD1	TRBJ1-1
CASRTGRQPQHF	TGTGCCAGCAGGACAGGGAGGCAGCCCCAGCATTTT	few	TRBV12-3/TRBV12-4	TRBD1	TRBJ1-5
CASRRLAATYEQYF	TGTGCCAGCAGACGACTAGCGGCCACTTACGAGCAGTACTTC	few	TRBV6-2/TRBV6-3	TRBD2	TRBJ2-7
CASSLGVGGETQYF	TGTGCCAGCAGTTTAGGGGTTGGGGGAGAGACCCAGTACTTC	.	TRBV27	.	TRBJ2-5
CASSQDRRANYGYTF	TGTGCCAGCAGCCAAGATCGGAGGGCTAACTATGGCTACACCTTC	.	TRBV4-2	.	TRBJ1-2
CASSHLQGKTYEQYF	TGTGCCAGCAGCCACCTCCAGGGAAAGACCTACGAGCAGTACTTC	few	TRBV14	.	TRBJ2-7
CASRAFGTSSYNEQFF	TGTGCCAGCAGAGCCTTCGGGACAAGCTCCTACAATGAGCAGTTCTTC	.	TRBV7-9	.	TRBJ2-1
CASSFRQGATGELFF	TGTGCCAGCAGCTTTAGGCAGGGGGCCACCGGGGAGCTGTTTTTT	.	TRBV7-8	TRBD1	TRBJ2-2
CASSPALDEGQETQYF	TGTGCCAGCAGCCCCGCCCTTGACGAAGGGCAAGAGACCCAGTACTTC	.	TRBV9	.	TRBJ2-5
CASSQDLFRDRWFAGQETQYF	TGTGCCAGCAGCCAAGACCTCTTTCGGGACAGGTGGTTCGCAGGCCAAGAGACCCAGTACTTC	.	TRBV4-2	TRBD1	TRBJ2-5
CSVDLGLSGNTIYF	TGCAGCGTTGATCTGGGCCTCTCTGGAAACACCATATATTTT	few	TRBV29-1	.	TRBJ1-3
CSAREVAGAYEQYF	TGCAGTGCTAGAGAGGTGGCAGGGGCCTACGAGCAGTACTTC	few	TRBV20-1	.	TRBJ2-7
CASSQDTRVTGELFF	TGCGCCAGCAGCCAAGATACGAGGGTTACCGGGGAGCTGTTTTTT	.	TRBV4-3	.	TRBJ2-2
CASSLPGSYEQYF	TGCGCCAGCAGCTTGCCAGGGAGCTACGAGCAGTACTTC	many	TRBV7-9	.	TRBJ2-7
CASSPEGLGNTIYF	TGTGCCAGCTCACCCGAGGGGTTGGGAAACACCATATATTTT	.	TRBV18	.	TRBJ1-3
CASSPTGDYGYTF	TGTGCCAGCAGTCCGACAGGAGACTATGGCTACACCTTC	few	TRBV6-5	.	TRBJ1-2
CASSNGQGASGYTF	TGTGCCAGCAGTAACGGACAGGGGGCATCTGGCTACACCTTC	.	TRBV27	TRBD1	TRBJ1-2
CAIRAYIDPDTQYF	TGTGCCATCAGGGCATATATCGATCCAGATACGCAGTATTTT	.	TRBV10-3	.	TRBJ2-3
CASSFLVPTGTAGDTQYF	TGTGCCAGCAGTTTCCTCGTCCCTACCGGGACAGCGGGAGATACGCAGTATTTT	few	TRBV27	.	TRBJ2-3
CASRTPGQGGSNGYTF	TGTGCCAGCAGAACACCGGGACAGGGGGGCTCTAATGGCTACACCTTC	.	TRBV28	TRBD1	TRBJ1-2
CASSARDSAYEQYF	TGTGCCAGCTCAGCGAGGGACAGCGCCTACGAGCAGTACTTC	.	TRBV18	TRBD1	TRBJ2-7
CASSTIQGARGANVLTF	TGTGCCAGCAGCACGATCCAGGGGGCGAGAGGGGCCAACGTCCTGACTTTC	.	TRBV5-6	TRBD1	TRBJ2-6
CASSENRGWETQYF	TGTGCCAGCAGCGAAAACAGGGGTTGGGAGACCCAGTACTTC	once	TRBV5-6	TRBD1	TRBJ2-5
CASSVAEHNYNEQFF	TGTGCCAGCAGCGTGGCGGAGCACAACTACAATGAGCAGTTCTTC	.	TRBV9	.	TRBJ2-1
CSARGQAGRETQYF	TGCAGTGCTAGAGGTCAGGCGGGAAGAGAGACCCAGTACTTC	.	TRBV20-1	.	TRBJ2-5
CASRRMGEKLFF	TGTGCCAGCAGGCGTATGGGTGAAAAACTGTTTTTT	few	TRBV7-9	.	TRBJ1-4